A single sample is the source of the 20 T cell receptor beta chains below, sequenced in a study of blood T cell repertoires in COVID-19 (TCRdb year 2020). Library method: the immunoSEQ multiplex PCR assay. Entries here come from immuneACCESS through TCRdb and include only in-frame sequences with V and J called. Some clones fail to appear in such tables; in the studies checked, an unresolved V gene covers under half of the shortfall, and the cause of the remainder is unknown. For this sample the table gives about 180,000 clones, of which around 80% were detected only once. The ten largest clones capture approximately 12% of the sample. The specimen was peripheral blood. These receptors originate from a woman older than 75 with COVID-19, enrolled during active disease.

The rearrangement uses TRBV18 and TRBJ1-2, with TRBD1 matching over 10 bases. Germline trimming cut 4 bases from V and 7 bases from J; bases unmatched to any gene: 6. CDR1 and CDR2 from the germline V gene are KGHSH and LQKENI. The CDR3 runs to 14 residues. CDR3 sequence (DNA): TGTGCCAGCTCACTGGGACAGGGGAGAGGTGGCTACACCTTC. This sequence encodes CASSLGQGRGGYTF.

The V gene is TRBV2, the J gene TRBJ1-5; no firm D call. Germline CDR1 reads SNHLY; CDR2 reads FYNNEI. Trimming shortened V by 7 bases and J by 2 bases, and 12 bases separated the two germline ends. CDR3 size: 14 residues. The CDR3 region has the DNA TGTGCCAGCACCGCAACAGCAGGCAATCAGCCCCAGCATTTT. Translated, it gives CASTATAGNQPQHF.

The gene calls are TRBV7-9 and TRBJ2-7, with 7 bases identical to TRBD1. This CDR3 spans 16 amino acids. Germline V gene data show CDR1 as SEHNR and CDR2 as FQNEAQ (reference sequence). J gave up 2 bases and V 4 bases, and 11 bases lay outside the gene matches. CDR3 residues: CASSYAPGQFPYEQYF. The DNA for the CDR3 is TGTGCCAGCAGCTACGCCCCGGGACAGTTTCCCTACGAGCAGTACTTC.

The rearrangement joins TRBV11-3 to TRBJ2-7; TRBD1 agrees at 8 bases. Germline CDR1 SGHNT, CDR2 YENEEA. This CDR3 is 17 amino acids long. The V gene end was trimmed by 5 bases and the J gene end by 0 bases; junction bases not matched to a gene: 12. The DNA for the CDR3 is TGTGCCAGCAGCGGGGACAGGCGGGACAGGAGCTCCTACGAGCAGTACTTC. This sequence encodes CASSGDRRDRSSYEQYF.

Only one count was recorded for this clone. This chain connects TRBV5-1 to TRBJ1-2; 9 bases agree with TRBD1. J was trimmed by 6 bases and V by 4 bases; bases with no gene match: 7. The CDR3 has 14 residues. Germline lookup yields CDR1 SGHRS and CDR2 YFSETQ. As DNA, the CDR3 is TGCGCCAGCAGCCCCGGGACAGGGCTTCATGGCTACACCTTC. Translation: CASSPGTGLHGYTF. Variable domain in full (rest from reference TRBV5-1 and TRBJ1-2): KAGVTQTPRYLIKTRGQQVTLSCSPISGHRSVSWYQQTPGQGLQFLFEYFSETQRNKGNFPGRFSGRQFSNSRSEMNVSTLELGDSALYLCASSPGTGLHGYTFGSGTRLTVV.

The CDR3 here is CASSPSVNYGYTF. The CDR3 DNA follows: TGTGCCAGTAGTCCGTCGGTTAACTATGGCTACACCTTC. The V and J genes are TRBV19 and TRBJ1-2; no clear D. This CDR3 spans 13 amino acids. Per germline, CDR1 LNHDA and CDR2 SQIVND (reference sequence). With 5 bases removed from V and 1 base from J, the gap between germline ends came to 8 bases. The full variable domain, in which reference TRBV19 and TRBJ1-2 provide the parts outside the CDR3, is DGGITQSPKYLFRKEGQNVTLSCEQNLNHDAMYWYRQDPGQGLRLIYYSQIVNDFQKGDIAEGYSVSREKKESFPLTVTSAQKNPTAFYLCASSPSVNYGYTFGSGTRLTVV.

The chain employs TRBV7-8 and TRBJ2-3, with TRBD2 as a possible D gene (6 bases). Trimming cost V 1 base and J 0 bases, with 8 bases left between them. Germline V gene sequence: CDR1 SGHVS, CDR2 FQNEAQ. This CDR3 is 15 amino acids long. DNA for the CDR3: TGTGCCAGCAGCTTAGTGGGGGGTAGCACAGATACGCAGTATTTT. This codes for CASSLVGGSTDTQYF.

The chain joins TRBV5-1 to TRBJ1-2; 9 bases map to TRBD1. Per the germline V gene, CDR1 is SGHRS and CDR2 is YFSETQ. After removal of 4 bases from V and 3 bases from J, the junction contained 4 bases not matched to a gene. This CDR3 comprises 14 residues. Here the CDR3 DNA reads TGCGCCAGCAGCACGGGACAGGGATACTATGGCTACACCTTC. Encoded protein: CASSTGQGYYGYTF.

The genes are TRBV7-2 and TRBJ1-2; tentatively, D is TRBD1 (5 bases). Germline loops: CDR1 SGHTA, CDR2 FQGNSA. This CDR3 has 14 residues. V lost 3 bases and J lost 2, with 10 bases in between. The CDR3 coding sequence is TGTGCCAGCAGCTTTAATGGGGGGAACTATGGCTACACCTTC. It specifies CASSFNGGNYGYTF.

The V call is TRBV29-1, the J call TRBJ2-1; TRBD2 aligns across 7 bases. Germline loops: CDR1 SQVTM, CDR2 ANQGSEA. The CDR3 spans 15 residues. V lost 4 bases to trimming and J lost 4 bases; unmatched junction nucleotides: 10. DNA for the CDR3: TGCAGCGTTGCTGGTACTACGGGGGGTTACAATGAGCAGTTCTTC. The encoded protein is CSVAGTTGGYNEQFF.

This clone was detected only once. The V gene is TRBV19, the J gene TRBJ2-2; 8 nucleotides align to TRBD2. Unmatched junction bases numbered 5, after V lost 8 bases and J lost 0 bases. The CDR3 has 15 amino acids. The germline CDR1 and CDR2 sequences are LNHDA and SQIVND (reference sequence). The CDR3 spells CASSAGGANTGELFF. In DNA, the CDR3 is TGTGCCAGTTCTGCGGGAGGCGCGAACACCGGGGAGCTGTTTTTT.

J is TRBJ1-1 and V is TRBV29-1, with D tentatively TRBD1 (6 bases). This CDR3 is 13 amino acids long. V was trimmed by 3 bases and J by 0 bases, leaving 8 bases between them. Germline V gene data show CDR1 as SQVTM and CDR2 as ANQGSEA. The CDR3 DNA sequence: TGCAGCGTTGATGGGGGCCTGAACACTGAAGCTTTCTTT. Protein product: CSVDGGLNTEAFF.

The rearrangement uses TRBV6-2 or TRBV6-3 and TRBJ1-5; the D is unclear. V was pared by 0 bases and J by 6 bases, with 12 bases between. This CDR3 spans 15 amino acids. The germline CDR1 and CDR2 sequences are MNHEY and SVGEGT. The DNA of the CDR3 is TGTGCCAGCAGTTACTCGGTGCCGAACATTCAGCCCCAGCATTTT. Translation gives CASSYSVPNIQPQHF.

J is TRBJ2-1 and V is TRBV19; TRBD2 matches 7 bases. Per germline, CDR1 LNHDA and CDR2 SQIVND (reference sequence). The length of the CDR3 is 17 residues. The ends lost 1 base at V and 6 bases at J; junction bases unmatched: 12. CDR3 nucleotides: TGTGCCAGTAGTATAGCTAGTGGGAGCGGGGTCCCCAATGAGCAGTTCTTC. It is translated as CASSIASGSGVPNEQFF.

CDR3 sequence reads: CASRGRLAREFSKNIQYF. Here the CDR3 DNA reads TGTGCCAGCAGAGGGCGACTAGCGAGGGAGTTTAGCAAAAACATTCAGTACTTC. The chain combines TRBV11-2 with TRBJ2-4; TRBD2 matches 8 bases. CDR3 length: 18 residues. Germline V CDR1 and CDR2: SGHAT, FQNNGV. The V and J ends lost 6 bases and 3 bases, in that order; junction bases with no gene match: 16. The whole variable domain, remainder taken from reference TRBV11-2 and TRBJ2-4, is EAGVAQSPRYKIIEKRQSVAFWCNPISGHATLYWYQQILGQGPKLLIQFQNNGVVDDSQLPKDRFSAERLKGVDSTLKIQPAKLEDSAVYLCASRGRLAREFSKNIQYFGAGTRLSVL.

The rearrangement uses TRBV10-3 and TRBJ2-1; 12 nucleotides agree with TRBD2. The CDR3 runs to 16 residues. Unmatched junction bases numbered 7, after V lost 6 bases and J lost 4 bases. Looked up from germline, CDR1 is ENHRY and CDR2 is SYGVKD. The CDR3 here is CAISPGLAGGYNEQFF. CDR3 bases: TGTGCCATCAGCCCCGGGCTAGCGGGAGGGTACAATGAGCAGTTCTTC.

The genes are TRBV7-9 and TRBJ2-7; possibly TRBD1 for D (6 bases). Germline-derived CDR1 and CDR2 are SEHNR and FQNEAQ (reference sequence). Between the trimmed V and J ends, which lost 1 base and 3 bases, there was a span of 13 bases. CDR3 size: 15 residues. The CDR3 DNA reads TGTGCCAGCAGCTTAGGGTCGAAAGGGGGCTACGAGCAGTACTTC. Translation gives CASSLGSKGGYEQYF.

The chain has TRBV3-1 (or the pseudogene TRBV3-2) and TRBJ2-1, with TRBD2 matching over 14 bases. This CDR3 region has 15 residues. The germline V gene encodes CDR1 LGHDT and CDR2 YNNKEL (reference sequence). The V and J ends lost 1 base and 7 bases, in that order; junction bases with no gene match: 0. The CDR3 coding sequence is TGTGCCAGCAGCCAAGGACTAGCGGGGGGGAATGAGCAGTTCTTC. Its protein product is CASSQGLAGGNEQFF.

The chain joins TRBV6-5 to TRBJ2-7, with 7 nucleotides matching TRBD1. Germline assignment: CDR1 MNHEY and CDR2 SVGAGI. The CDR3 extends over 15 amino acids. J lost 0 bases, V lost 0 bases, and 2 bases had no gene match. As DNA, the CDR3 is TGTGCCAGCAGTTACTCGGGGGACAGCTCCTACGAGCAGTACTTC. Translating gives CASSYSGDSSYEQYF.

The chain couples TRBV6-1 to TRBJ2-7, with D maybe TRBD2 (6 bases). CDR1 MNHNS and CDR2 SASEGT come from the germline V gene. V was trimmed by 0 bases and J by 0 bases, leaving 18 bases between them. This CDR3 comprises 18 residues. The CDR3: CASSEAPGGQSSSYEQYF. The CDR3 DNA reads as TGTGCCAGCAGTGAAGCCCCTGGAGGGCAGTCGAGCTCCTACGAGCAGTACTTC.